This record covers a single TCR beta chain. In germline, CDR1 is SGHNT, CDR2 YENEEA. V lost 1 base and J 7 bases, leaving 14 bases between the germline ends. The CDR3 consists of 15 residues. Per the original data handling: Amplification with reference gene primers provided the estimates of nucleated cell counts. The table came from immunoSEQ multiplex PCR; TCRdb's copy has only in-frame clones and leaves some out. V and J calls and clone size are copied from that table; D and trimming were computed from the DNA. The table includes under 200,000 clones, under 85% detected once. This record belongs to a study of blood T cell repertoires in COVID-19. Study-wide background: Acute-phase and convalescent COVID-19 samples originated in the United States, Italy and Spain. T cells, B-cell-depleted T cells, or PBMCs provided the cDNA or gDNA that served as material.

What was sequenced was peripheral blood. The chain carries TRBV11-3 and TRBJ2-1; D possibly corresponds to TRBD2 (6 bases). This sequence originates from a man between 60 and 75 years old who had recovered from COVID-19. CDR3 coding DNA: TGTGCCAGCAGCTTAGTTGTAGGAGGGGTTAATGAGCAGTTCTTC. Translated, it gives CASSLVVGGVNEQFF.